This is a list of T cell receptor beta chains from one sample in a study of metastatic and nonmetastatic thyroid tumors. TCRdb re-called the PCR reads via MiXCR. The sample lists roughly 34,000 clones, 35% occurring once. Sequences were obtained from tumor tissue. Receptors originate from a female donor with papillary thyroid cancer or a benign thyroid nodule (not recorded which). Some clones in this sample may be carry-over from other donors' samples. Both conserved end residues are part of each CDR3. A D gene is named only where the DNA matches it firmly. Only some rows state a clone size, as once, few, many or a class for expanded clones.

V: TRBV19
D: .
J: TRBJ1-2
size: few
CDR3: CASSIDQINYGYTF
DNA: TGTGCCAGTAGTATAGACCAGATTAACTATGGCTACACCTTC

V: TRBV6-1
D: TRBD2
J: TRBJ2-7
size: few
CDR3: CASSPILAGVSEQYF
DNA: TGTGCCAGCAGTCCCATACTAGCGGGAGTCTCCGAGCAGTACTTC

V: TRBV27
D: TRBD1
J: TRBJ1-6
size: few
CDR3: CASSQMDRVPSPLHF
DNA: TGTGCCAGCAGTCAGATGGACAGGGTCCCCTCACCCCTCCACTTT

V: TRBV6-2/TRBV6-3
D: TRBD2
J: TRBJ2-1
size: .
CDR3: CASSKGLGLYNEQFF
DNA: TGTGCCAGCAGTAAAGGACTAGGGTTGTACAATGAGCAGTTCTTC

V: TRBV20-1
D: TRBD1
J: TRBJ1-6
size: .
CDR3: CSARGDRADFSPLHF
DNA: TGCAGTGCTAGGGGGGACAGGGCCGATTTTTCACCCCTCCACTTT

V: TRBV20-1
D: .
J: TRBJ2-2
size: .
CDR3: CSARPREGELFF
DNA: TGCAGTGCTAGACCCAGGGAGGGGGAGCTGTTTTTT

V: TRBV30
D: TRBD1
J: TRBJ1-1
size: .
CDR3: CASDRSMNTEAFF
DNA: TGTGCCTCGGACAGGTCAATGAACACTGAAGCTTTCTTT

V: TRBV2
D: TRBD1
J: TRBJ2-7
size: few
CDR3: CASSGGDREDEQYF
DNA: TGTGCCAGCAGTGGTGGGGACAGGGAGGACGAGCAGTACTTC

V: TRBV7-2
D: .
J: TRBJ2-5
size: .
CDR3: CASSLDPSGETQYF
DNA: TGTGCCAGCAGCTTAGATCCCAGCGGGGAGACCCAGTACTTC

V: TRBV7-8
D: .
J: TRBJ1-2
size: many
CDR3: CASSPAKEGSHGYTF
DNA: TGTGCCAGCAGCCCCGCAAAAGAAGGGTCCCATGGCTACACCTTC

V: TRBV9
D: .
J: TRBJ2-1
size: .
CDR3: CASSVGGASSYNEQFF
DNA: TGTGCCAGCAGCGTAGGGGGGGCCTCGTCCTACAATGAGCAGTTCTTC

V: TRBV20-1
D: .
J: TRBJ2-2
size: .
CDR3: CSASQSWGTGELFF
DNA: TGCAGTGCTAGTCAGTCCTGGGGGACCGGGGAGCTGTTTTTT

V: TRBV5-6
D: TRBD1
J: TRBJ1-1
size: .
CDR3: CASSFGQGQNTEAFF
DNA: TGTGCCAGCAGTTTTGGACAGGGCCAGAACACTGAAGCTTTCTTT

V: TRBV2
D: TRBD2
J: TRBJ2-3
size: .
CDR3: CASRRLAGGLEDTQYF
DNA: TGTGCCAGCAGACGACTAGCGGGGGGGCTTGAAGATACGCAGTATTTT

V: TRBV20-1
D: .
J: TRBJ1-2
size: few
CDR3: CSARGPGANYGYTF
DNA: TGCAGTGCTAGAGGCCCAGGGGCGAACTATGGCTACACCTTC